The 26 T cell receptor beta chains below all came from one sample that was sequenced in a study of cytotoxic CD8 clonotypes in ibrutinib-treated CLL. Generated by immunoSEQ multiplex PCR, the TCRdb table keeps only in-frame clones and is missing some. The sample includes some 120,000 clones, around four fifths of them seen just once. This sample comprised PBMCs, obtained after 24 months of ibrutinib treatment. The source of these receptors is a human donor with chronic lymphocytic leukemia.

The chain uses TRBV5-4 and TRBJ2-5; TRBD1 matches at 11 bases. V was clipped by 3 bases and J by 5 bases; unmatched bases: 6. Germline values: CDR1 SGHNT, CDR2 YYREEE (reference sequence). The CDR3 runs 15 residues. The CDR3 is CASSYGQGAVETQYF. In DNA form, the CDR3 reads TGTGCCAGCAGCTACGGACAGGGGGCTGTGGAGACCCAGTACTTC. The whole variable domain, remainder taken from reference TRBV5-4 and TRBJ2-5, is ETGVTQSPTHLIKTRGQQVTLRCSSQSGHNTVSWYQQALGQGPQFIFQYYREEENGRGNFPPRFSGLQFPNYSSELNVNALELDDSALYLCASSYGQGAVETQYFGPGTRLLVL.

The chain combines TRBV9 with TRBJ1-4; 8 bases fit TRBD1. This CDR3 is 14 amino acids long. The ends lost 0 bases at V and 7 bases at J; junction bases unmatched: 2. The germline CDR1 and CDR2 sequences are SGDLS and YYNGEE. The CDR3 reads CASSVGQGTEKLFF. The CDR3 coding sequence is TGTGCCAGCAGCGTAGGACAGGGGACTGAAAAACTGTTTTTT.

The chain carries TRBV6-1 and TRBJ1-2, with TRBD1 matching over 7 bases. This CDR3 spans 14 amino acids. The germline V gene encodes CDR1 MNHNS and CDR2 SASEGT. V dropped 4 bases and J dropped 4; count of bases not matched to a gene: 6. In DNA, the CDR3 is TGTGCCAGCAGTGGCTCCAGGGGGACCTATGGCTACACCTTC. Protein sequence: CASSGSRGTYGYTF.

This clone was detected many times. The V call is TRBV29-1, the J call TRBJ2-1; 7 bases are a match to TRBD2. Germline V gives CDR1 SQVTM, CDR2 ANQGSEA. V lost 7 bases, J lost 4 bases, and 13 bases stayed unmatched. This CDR3 comprises 15 residues. The CDR3 reads CSAYGPGGLYNEQFF. CDR3 bases: TGCAGCGCTTATGGACCGGGGGGACTGTACAATGAGCAGTTCTTC.

This clone occurred once. The gene calls are TRBV28 and TRBJ1-1; 7 bases are a match to TRBD1. Germline trimming cut 5 bases from V and 3 bases from J; bases unmatched to any gene: 6. The CDR3 consists of 14 residues. The germline V gene encodes CDR1 MDHEN and CDR2 SYDVKM. In DNA, the CDR3 is TGTGCCAGCAGTCCCCCGACAGGGTACACTGAAGCTTTCTTT. Its protein is CASSPPTGYTEAFF.

The CDR3 loop reads CAWRPQLTSYEQYF. The DNA of the CDR3 is TGTGCCTGGAGACCCCAATTAACCTCCTACGAGCAGTACTTC. V usage is TRBV30 and J usage is TRBJ2-7; D is unresolved. V shed 3 bases and J shed 0 bases, with 12 bases lying between them. Germline CDR1 is GTSNPN and CDR2 is SVGIG (reference sequence). This CDR3 is built from 14 residues.

The J gene is TRBJ1-2, the V gene TRBV9; weak D call: TRBD1 (6 bases). Between the trimmed V and J ends, which lost 0 bases and 2 bases, there was a span of 8 bases. Germline CDR1 is SGDLS and CDR2 is YYNGEE. The CDR3 spans 14 residues. CDR3 region: CASSVATGNYGYTF. In DNA, the CDR3 is TGTGCCAGCAGCGTAGCTACAGGGAACTATGGCTACACCTTC. The entire variable domain, with the rest obtained from reference TRBV9 and TRBJ1-2, is as follows: DSGVTQTPKHLITATGQRVTLRCSPRSGDLSVYWYQQSLDQGLQFLIQYYNGEERAKGNILERFSAQQFPDLHSELNLSSLELGDSALYFCASSVATGNYGYTFGSGTRLTVV.

V and J are TRBV9 and TRBJ1-2; no clear D. Trimming cost V 4 bases and J 0 bases, with 13 bases left between them. CDR1 is SGDLS and CDR2 is YYNGEE in the germline V gene. The CDR3 is 15 amino acids. The CDR3, as DNA: TGTGCCAGCAGCTCCACCGCGCGAGCTAACTATGGCTACACCTTC. It specifies CASSSTARANYGYTF.

The chain combines TRBV6-1 with TRBJ1-1; no reliable D call. CDR3 length: 13 residues. Trimming removed 0 bases at V and 6 bases at J, with 8 bases between. Germline V gene lookup returns CDR1 MNHNS and CDR2 SASEGT. The CDR3 DNA is TGTGCCAGCAGTGAAGCGACCCATCCTGAAGCTTTCTTT. The encoded protein is CASSEATHPEAFF.

J is TRBJ2-7 and V is TRBV6-6, with D uncertain. The V gene lost 2 bases and the J gene lost 3 bases, with 17 bases spanning the gap. Germline V gene lookup returns CDR1 MNHNY and CDR2 SVGAGI (reference sequence). The CDR3 covers 16 residues. CDR3 nucleotides: TGTGCCAGCAGTTACCCCACCGAGACGGCATTCTACGAGCAGTACTTC. Translating it yields CASSYPTETAFYEQYF.

The V and J genes are TRBV6-6 and TRBJ2-1; no reliable D call. The CDR3 consists of 12 residues. The V gene's germline CDR1 is MNHNY and CDR2 SVGAGI (reference sequence). Trimming took off 3 bases at V and 5 bases at J, with 5 bases between the two ends. This CDR3 reads CASSYVNNEQFF. CDR3 in DNA: TGTGCCAGCAGTTATGTAAACAATGAGCAGTTCTTC.

The chain carries TRBV19 and TRBJ1-5, with D perhaps TRBD1 (6 bases). Germline V gene data show CDR1 as LNHDA and CDR2 as SQIVND (reference sequence). The CDR3 has 16 residues. Trimming stripped 6 bases from V and 5 bases from J, with 20 bases between. The CDR3 spells CASRPQGNAPDQPQHF. The DNA of the CDR3 is TGTGCCAGTAGACCACAGGGTAATGCCCCAGATCAGCCCCAGCATTTT.

This chain connects TRBV14 to TRBJ1-1; D is unresolved. The CDR3 covers 16 residues. V was cut by 2 bases and J by 0 bases, with 13 bases left in between. Germline V gene data show CDR1 as SGHDN and CDR2 as FVKESK. CDR3 sequence: CASSQYSSNMNTEAFF. Written as DNA, the CDR3 is TGTGCCAGCAGCCAATACAGTTCCAACATGAACACTGAAGCTTTCTTT. The full variable domain, in which reference TRBV14 and TRBJ1-1 provide the parts outside the CDR3, is EAGVTQFPSHSVIEKGQTVTLRCDPISGHDNLYWYRRVMGKEIKFLLHFVKESKQDESGMPNNRFLAERTGGTYSTLKVQPAELEDSGVYFCASSQYSSNMNTEAFFGQGTRLTVV.

V usage is TRBV29-1 and J usage is TRBJ2-2; D possibly corresponds to TRBD2 (6 bases). The CDR3 is 14 amino acids. The V end lost 4 bases, the J end lost 4 bases, and 13 bases lay between the germline ends. Germline CDR1 and CDR2: SQVTM and ANQGSEA. CDR3 DNA: TGCAGCGTTGGGGGGGTGGTCAGCACCGGGGAGCTGTTTTTT. It translates to CSVGGVVSTGELFF.

This clone appeared a single time. The chain has TRBV29-1 and TRBJ2-1; 9 nucleotides line up with TRBD2. Trimming cost V 7 bases and J 4 bases; bases outside gene matches: 5. Germline V gene sequence: CDR1 SQVTM, CDR2 ANQGSEA. CDR3 length equals 13 residues. The chain's CDR3 is CSGNSGGYNEQFF. DNA of the CDR3: TGCAGCGGAAATAGCGGGGGTTACAATGAGCAGTTCTTC.

V usage is TRBV5-5 and J usage is TRBJ1-1; maybe TRBD1 (6 bases). V was trimmed by 0 bases and J by 0 bases, leaving 12 bases between them. This CDR3 comprises 16 residues. Germline V gene lookup returns CDR1 SGHKS and CDR2 YYEKEE (reference sequence). This CDR3 is CASSLALRGMNTEAFF. CDR3 nucleotide sequence: TGTGCCAGCAGCTTGGCCCTCAGGGGCATGAACACTGAAGCTTTCTTT.

The chain is built from TRBV6-5 and TRBJ1-2, with TRBD1 identical over 8 bases. Germline CDR1 reads MNHEY; CDR2 reads SVGAGI. The ends lost 6 bases at V and 10 bases at J; junction bases unmatched: 4. This CDR3 has 11 residues. Written as DNA, the CDR3 is TGTGCCAGCAGGGACAGGGATGACTACACCTTC. Encoded protein: CASRDRDDYTF.

This clone was seen once. This chain links TRBV6-5 with TRBJ2-3, with a tentative D call TRBD2 (7 bases). This CDR3 contains 15 residues. V was trimmed by 3 bases and J by 2 bases, leaving 12 bases between them. The germline V gene encodes CDR1 MNHEY and CDR2 SVGAGI. The CDR3 is CASSYGGADTDTQYF. The CDR3 coding sequence is TGTGCCAGCAGTTATGGGGGGGCGGACACAGATACGCAGTATTTT.

This CDR3 reads CASSLVQQETQYF. The CDR3 DNA reads as TGTGCCAGCAGCTTAGTACAGCAAGAGACCCAGTACTTC. The V and J genes are TRBV11-3 and TRBJ2-5; unclear D gene. Germline V gives CDR1 SGHNT, CDR2 YENEEA. V was pared by 1 base and J by 2 bases, with 5 bases between. The CDR3 is 13 residues long.

This clone was detected only a few times. V and J are TRBV27 and TRBJ2-5; 8 bases match TRBD1. V lost 6 bases to trimming and J lost 11 bases; unmatched junction nucleotides: 8. Germline V lookup: CDR1 MNHEY, CDR2 SMNVEV (reference sequence). This CDR3 has 12 amino acids. CDR3 sequence (DNA): TGTGCCAGCAGGACCGCACAGGGGGTGCAGTACTTC. Translation gives CASRTAQGVQYF.

The chain recombines TRBV7-8 with TRBJ2-7; 11 positions agree with TRBD1. CDR3 length: 15 residues. CDR1 and CDR2 (germline): SGHVS, FQNEAQ. J was trimmed by 6 bases and V by 6 bases; bases with no gene match: 10. In nucleotides, the CDR3 is TGTGCCAGCAGAGGCCGGGACAGGGGGTTAGGCGAGCAGTACTTC. It yields the protein CASRGRDRGLGEQYF.

This CDR3 is CASRNGRGETQYF. CDR3 nucleotide sequence: TGTGCCAGCAGAAATGGACGGGGAGAGACCCAGTACTTC. The rearrangement joins TRBV6-5 to TRBJ2-5; D perhaps matches TRBD2 (5 bases). This CDR3 spans 13 amino acids. V lost 6 bases and J lost 4, with 12 bases in between. Germline loops: CDR1 MNHEY, CDR2 SVGAGI.

This clone was observed a few times. The chain joins TRBV6-5 to TRBJ1-6; D gene uncertain. CDR3 length: 16 amino acids. Germline lookup yields CDR1 MNHEY and CDR2 SVGAGI. V gave up 3 bases and J gave up 0 bases, with 9 bases separating them. The CDR3 protein is CASSYTEISYNSPLHF. The CDR3 bases are TGTGCCAGCAGTTATACCGAAATCTCCTATAATTCACCCCTCCACTTT.

The chain uses TRBV5-1 and TRBJ2-1; the match to TRBD1 covers 7 bases. V was clipped by 2 bases and J by 5 bases; unmatched bases: 4. The V gene's germline CDR1 is SGHRS and CDR2 YFSETQ. The CDR3 consists of 14 residues. The DNA for the CDR3 is TGCGCCAGCAGCTTCCGGGACAGTAACAATGAGCAGTTCTTC. This translates into CASSFRDSNNEQFF.

The rearrangement uses TRBV7-2 and TRBJ2-3, with D possibly being TRBD1 (5 bases). Trimming took off 5 bases at V and 3 bases at J, with 18 bases between the two ends. This CDR3 is built from 16 residues. Germline V gene sequence: CDR1 SGHTA, CDR2 FQGNSA. The CDR3 loop is CASSPPDSVGTDTQYF. In DNA form, the CDR3 reads TGTGCCAGCAGCCCACCCGACAGTGTTGGGACAGATACGCAGTATTTT.

The rearrangement joins TRBV7-9 to TRBJ2-2, with 10 bases identical to TRBD2. The germline V gene has CDR1 SEHNR and CDR2 FQNEAQ (reference sequence). V lost 5 bases and J lost 2; bases outside the gene matches: 8. This CDR3 contains 17 residues. The CDR3 is CASSTNLAGANTGELFF. The CDR3 DNA is TGTGCCAGCAGCACTAATCTAGCGGGAGCAAACACCGGGGAGCTGTTTTTT.